This T cell receptor (beta chain) was sequenced during a study of cytomegalovirus exposure and HLA in healthy donors. V lost 6 bases, J lost 0 bases, and 14 bases lay in between. The CDR3 contains 15 residues. Looked up from germline, CDR1 is MDHEN and CDR2 is SYDVKM. Overall study findings and caveats: The authors excluded some V segments, including TRBV6-2 and TRBV6-3, as indistinguishable.

13 Jbeta primers and 60 Vbeta primers were used for the PCR. Some clones are missing from TCRdb's copy, which holds only in-frame ones; the method was immunoSEQ multiplex PCR. The ten top clones account for approximately 1.5%, within a sample of 150,000 or so clones. Each donor was nominally healthy when sampled (though unrecorded immune exposures were likely). For this clone: Its antigen is undetermined.

The receptor's source is a woman aged 45 to 65 in good health and CMV-seronegative. Specimen: PBMCs. The chain couples TRBV28 to TRBJ1-1; D call uncertain. The CDR3 spells CASSRQAGMNTEAFF. The CDR3 region has the DNA TGTGCCAGCAGCCGTCAGGCCGGCATGAACACTGAAGCTTTCTTT.